This TCR beta chain comes out of a study of blood T cell repertoires in COVID-19 (dated by TCRdb to the early 2020s). For the study in its entirety: Collaborator samples came from the United States, Italy and Spain and covered acute and convalescent phases of COVID-19. The prospective study material was composed of cDNA or gDNA derived from T cells, B-cell-depleted T cells, or PBMCs. Deeply sampled blood TCRbeta repertoires from subjects exposed to, actively infected with, or recovered from COVID-19 were included in the dataset. The repertoires were released in a freely available public database intended as a resource for research on the immune response to SARS-CoV-2. The samples were drawn from the first 160 participants of the ongoing ImmuneRACE study and from 950 to 1,500 subjects provided by 6 global collaborators. Sample metadata almost always included a de-identified subject ID, COVID-19 status, age in years and sex. Where available, HLA class I and class II types were obtained from metadata supplied by the sample provider rather than from assay-based typing.

TCRbeta CDR3 regions were amplified from genomic DNA using the immunoSEQ Assay, a bias-controlled multiplex PCR. For the original study's pipeline: Nucleated cell counts per sample were estimated from amplification of reference gene primers within the assay. To quantify the absolute abundance of each unique TCRbeta CDR3 rearrangement, sequence reads were collapsed and filtered. Productive Simpson clonality was computed per sample as the square root of Simpson's diversity index over productive rearrangements. TCRdb's version of the immuneACCESS table is confined to in-frame rearrangements and falls short of the full clone set. An unresolved V gene accounts for under half of the shortfall where checked; the remainder is of unknown origin. The DNA gave D and trimming, while V, J and clone size come from that table. The sample table shows under 200,000 clones, and more than 85% are seen once. The top ten hold 2.1% of the sample.

Worth noting for this clone: This receptor's antigen is unknown. No much larger clonotype is one base removed from it; base qualities were not supplied.

The collaborating institutions used their own protocols to collect whole blood in K2EDTA tubes. For TCRbeta analysis, collaborator samples were shipped as frozen whole blood, as isolated PBMCs, or as DNA extracted from either sample type. V has 1 base trimmed and J has 4 bases trimmed; junction bases matching no gene number 4. Reading the germline V gene (reference sequence) gives CDR1 LNHDA and CDR2 SQIVND. The CDR3 contains 15 residues, cysteine and phenylalanine counted. This entry keeps only the CDR3 DNA: 45 bases, framed from base 1. The investigation overall reported the following: Clinical and demographic metadata were provided uncurated, with the amount varying by source and participant.

Sequencing input: peripheral blood. The V and J segments used are TRBV19 and TRBJ2-3, and TRBD2 matches 8 of the central bases. The source is a man between 70 and 80 years old with active or convalescent COVID-19. The CDR3 protein: CASSIGGGIADTQYF. The bases are TGTGCCAGTAGTATAGGCGGGGGGATCGCAGATACGCAGTATTTT.